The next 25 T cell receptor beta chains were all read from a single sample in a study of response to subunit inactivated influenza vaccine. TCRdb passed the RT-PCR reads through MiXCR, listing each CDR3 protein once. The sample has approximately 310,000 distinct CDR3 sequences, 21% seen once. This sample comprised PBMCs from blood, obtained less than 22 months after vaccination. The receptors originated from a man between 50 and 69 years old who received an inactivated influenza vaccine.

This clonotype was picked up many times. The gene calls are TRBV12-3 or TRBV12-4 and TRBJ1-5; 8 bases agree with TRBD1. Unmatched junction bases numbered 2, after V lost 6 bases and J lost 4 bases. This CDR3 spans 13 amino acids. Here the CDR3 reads CASSRTGNQPQHF. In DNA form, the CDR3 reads TGTGCCAGCAGCCGGACAGGGAATCAGCCCCAGCATTTT.

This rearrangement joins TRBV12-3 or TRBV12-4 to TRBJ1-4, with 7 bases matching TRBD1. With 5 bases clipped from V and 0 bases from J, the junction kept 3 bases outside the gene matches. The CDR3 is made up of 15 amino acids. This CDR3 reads CASSRTGATNEKLFF. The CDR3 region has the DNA TGTGCCAGCAGTCGAACAGGGGCAACTAATGAAAAACTGTTTTTT.

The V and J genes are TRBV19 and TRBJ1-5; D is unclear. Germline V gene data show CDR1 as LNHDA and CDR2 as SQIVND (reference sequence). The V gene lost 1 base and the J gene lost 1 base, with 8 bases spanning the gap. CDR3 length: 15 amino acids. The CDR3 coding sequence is TGTGCCAGTAGTATAGTTTCCGGAAGCAATCAGCCCCAGCATTTT. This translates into CASSIVSGSNQPQHF.

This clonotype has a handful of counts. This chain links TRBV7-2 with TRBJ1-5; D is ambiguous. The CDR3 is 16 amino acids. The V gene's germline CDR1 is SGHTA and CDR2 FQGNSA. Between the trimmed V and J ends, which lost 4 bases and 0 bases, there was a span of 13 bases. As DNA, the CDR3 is TGTGCCAGCAGCTCCCGAGGGATACTTAGCAATCAGCCCCAGCATTTT. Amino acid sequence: CASSSRGILSNQPQHF. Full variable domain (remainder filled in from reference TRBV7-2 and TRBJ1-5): GAGVSQSPSNKVTEKGKDVELRCDPISGHTALYWYRQSLGQGLEFLIYFQGNSAPDKSGLPSDRFSAERTGGSVSTLTIQRTQQEDSAVYLCASSSRGILSNQPQHFGDGTRLSIL.

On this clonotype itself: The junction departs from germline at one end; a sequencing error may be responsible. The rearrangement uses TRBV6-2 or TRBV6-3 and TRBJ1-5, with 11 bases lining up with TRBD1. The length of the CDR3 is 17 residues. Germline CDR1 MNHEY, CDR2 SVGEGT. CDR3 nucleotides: TGTGCCAGCAGTTCCTTCCCCCGGACAGGGGGCAACCAGCCCCAGCATTTT. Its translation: CASSSFPRTGGNQPQHF.

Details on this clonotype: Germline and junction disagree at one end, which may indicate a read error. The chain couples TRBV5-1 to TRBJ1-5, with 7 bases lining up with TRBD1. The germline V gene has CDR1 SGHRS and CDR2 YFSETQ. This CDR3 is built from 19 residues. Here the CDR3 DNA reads TGCGCCAGCAGCTTGGCACAAGGGCGACTGGGACAGAGCAATCAGACCCAGCATTTT. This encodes CASSLAQGRLGQSNQTQHF.

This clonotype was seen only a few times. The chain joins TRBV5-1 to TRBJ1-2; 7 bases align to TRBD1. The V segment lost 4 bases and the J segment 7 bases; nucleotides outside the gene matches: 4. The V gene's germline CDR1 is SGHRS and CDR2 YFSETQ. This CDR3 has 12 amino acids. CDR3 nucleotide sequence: TGCGCCAGCAGCAAACAGGGGTCTGGCTACACCTTC. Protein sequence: CASSKQGSGYTF.

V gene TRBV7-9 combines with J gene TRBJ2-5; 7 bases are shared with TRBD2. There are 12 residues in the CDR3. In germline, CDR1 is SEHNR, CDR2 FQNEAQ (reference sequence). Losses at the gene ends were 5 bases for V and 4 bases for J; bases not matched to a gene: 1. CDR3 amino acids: CASSASGETQYF. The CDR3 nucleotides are TGTGCCAGCAGCGCTAGCGGAGAGACCCAGTACTTC.

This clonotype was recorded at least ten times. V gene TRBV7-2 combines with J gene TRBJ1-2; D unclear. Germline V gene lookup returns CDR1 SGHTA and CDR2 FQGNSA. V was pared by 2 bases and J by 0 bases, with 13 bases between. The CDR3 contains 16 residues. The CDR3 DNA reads TGTGCCAGCAGCTTAACGGGAACCGAACCTAACTATGGCTACACCTTC. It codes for CASSLTGTEPNYGYTF.

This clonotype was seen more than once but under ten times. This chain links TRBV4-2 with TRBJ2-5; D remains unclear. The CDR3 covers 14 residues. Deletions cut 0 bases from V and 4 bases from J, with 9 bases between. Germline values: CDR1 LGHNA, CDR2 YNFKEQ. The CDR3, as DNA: TGTGCCAGCAGCCAAGATCGGTTAGGAGAGACCCAGTACTTC. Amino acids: CASSQDRLGETQYF.

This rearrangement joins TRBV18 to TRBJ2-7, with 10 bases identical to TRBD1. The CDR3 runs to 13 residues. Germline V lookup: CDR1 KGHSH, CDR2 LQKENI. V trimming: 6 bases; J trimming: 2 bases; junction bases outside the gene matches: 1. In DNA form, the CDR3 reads TGTGCCAGCTCTGACAGGGGGCCCTACGAGCAGTACTTC. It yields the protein CASSDRGPYEQYF.

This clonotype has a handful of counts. The CDR3 sequence: CASSITGVGTEAFF. For the CDR3, the DNA is TGTGCCAGTAGTATTACAGGGGTTGGGACTGAAGCTTTCTTT. The rearrangement uses TRBV19 and TRBJ1-1, with TRBD1 matching over 7 bases. J was trimmed by 5 bases and V by 3 bases; bases with no gene match: 6. The V gene's germline CDR1 is LNHDA and CDR2 SQIVND (reference sequence). This CDR3 contains 14 residues.

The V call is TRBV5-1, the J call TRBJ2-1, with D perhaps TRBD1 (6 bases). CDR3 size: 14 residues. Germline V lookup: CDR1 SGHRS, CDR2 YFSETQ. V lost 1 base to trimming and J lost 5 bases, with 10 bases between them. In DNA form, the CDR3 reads TGCGCCAGCAGCTTGCAGGGGATCGACAATGAGCAGTTCTTC. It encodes CASSLQGIDNEQFF.

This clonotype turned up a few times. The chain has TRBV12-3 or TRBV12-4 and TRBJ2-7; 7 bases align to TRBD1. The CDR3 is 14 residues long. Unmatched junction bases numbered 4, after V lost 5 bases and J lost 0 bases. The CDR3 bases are TGTGCCAGCAGTCCGGGGACAGCCTCCTACGAGCAGTACTTC. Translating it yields CASSPGTASYEQYF.

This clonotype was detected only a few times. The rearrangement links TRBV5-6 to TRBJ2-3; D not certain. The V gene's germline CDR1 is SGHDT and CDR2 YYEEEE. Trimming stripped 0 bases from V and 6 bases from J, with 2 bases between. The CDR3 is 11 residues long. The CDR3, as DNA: TGTGCCAGCAGCTTGGTTGATACGCAGTATTTT. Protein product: CASSLVDTQYF. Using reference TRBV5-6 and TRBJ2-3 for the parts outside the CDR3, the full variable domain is DAGVTQSPTHLIKTRGQQVTLRCSPKSGHDTVSWYQQALGQGPQFIFQYYEEEERQRGNFPDRFSGHQFPNYSSELNVNALLLGDSALYLCASSLVDTQYFGPGTRLTVL.

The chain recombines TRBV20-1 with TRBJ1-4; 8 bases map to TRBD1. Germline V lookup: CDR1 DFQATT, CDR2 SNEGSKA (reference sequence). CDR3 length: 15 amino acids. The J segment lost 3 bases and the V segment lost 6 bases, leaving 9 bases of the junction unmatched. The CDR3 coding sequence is TGCAGTGCCAGGGGACAGGCGGCATCTAATGAAAAACTGTTTTTT. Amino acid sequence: CSARGQAASNEKLFF.

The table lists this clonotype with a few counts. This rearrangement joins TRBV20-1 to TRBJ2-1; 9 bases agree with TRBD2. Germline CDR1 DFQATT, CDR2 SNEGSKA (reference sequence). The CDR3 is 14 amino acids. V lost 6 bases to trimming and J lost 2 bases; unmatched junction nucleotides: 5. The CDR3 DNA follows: TGCAGTGCGAGGGGCGGGGGGGCCTACAATGAGCAGTTCTTC. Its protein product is CSARGGGAYNEQFF.

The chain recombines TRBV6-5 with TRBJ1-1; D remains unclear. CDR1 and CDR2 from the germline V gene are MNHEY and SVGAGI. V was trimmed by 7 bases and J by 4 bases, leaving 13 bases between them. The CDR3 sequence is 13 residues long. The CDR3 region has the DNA TGTGCCAGCACTTCTTGGCAGAGCACTGAAGCTTTCTTT. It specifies CASTSWQSTEAFF.

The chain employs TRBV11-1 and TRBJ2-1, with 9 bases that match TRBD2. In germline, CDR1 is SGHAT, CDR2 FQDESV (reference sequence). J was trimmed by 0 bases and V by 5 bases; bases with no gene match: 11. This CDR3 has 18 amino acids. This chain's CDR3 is CASSPVAGAAYSYNEQFF. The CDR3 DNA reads TGTGCCAGCAGCCCCGTAGCGGGAGCCGCCTACTCCTACAATGAGCAGTTCTTC.

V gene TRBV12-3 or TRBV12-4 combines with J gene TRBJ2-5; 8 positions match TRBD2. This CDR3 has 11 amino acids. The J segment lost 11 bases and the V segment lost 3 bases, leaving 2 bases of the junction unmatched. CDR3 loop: CASSFSGTQYF. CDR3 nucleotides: TGTGCCAGCAGTTTTAGCGGGACTCAGTACTTC.

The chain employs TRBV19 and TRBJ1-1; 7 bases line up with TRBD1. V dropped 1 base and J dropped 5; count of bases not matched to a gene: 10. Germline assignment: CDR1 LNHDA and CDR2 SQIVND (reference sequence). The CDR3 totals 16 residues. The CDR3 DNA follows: TGTGCCAGTAGTATAGTAAGGGGGCAAGCACGAACTGAAGCTTTCTTT. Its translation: CASSIVRGQARTEAFF. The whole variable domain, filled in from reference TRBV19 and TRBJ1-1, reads DGGITQSPKYLFRKEGQNVTLSCEQNLNHDAMYWYRQDPGQGLRLIYYSQIVNDFQKGDIAEGYSVSREKKESFPLTVTSAQKNPTAFYLCASSIVRGQARTEAFFGQGTRLTVV.

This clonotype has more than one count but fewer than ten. The CDR3 spells CASSSLARGTEAFF. The CDR3 nucleotides read TGTGCCAGCAGTTCCCTAGCCCGTGGAACTGAAGCTTTCTTT. The J gene is TRBJ1-1, the V gene TRBV6-5; D ambiguous. This CDR3 contains 14 residues. The V end lost 4 bases, the J end lost 5 bases, and 14 bases lay between the germline ends. CDR1 and CDR2 (germline): MNHEY, SVGAGI.

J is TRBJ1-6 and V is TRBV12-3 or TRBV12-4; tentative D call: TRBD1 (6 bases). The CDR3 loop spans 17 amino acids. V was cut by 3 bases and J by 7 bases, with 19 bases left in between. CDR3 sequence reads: CASSFGALARGNSPLHF. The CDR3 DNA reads TGTGCCAGCAGTTTCGGAGCACTTGCGAGGGGGAATTCACCCCTCCACTTT.

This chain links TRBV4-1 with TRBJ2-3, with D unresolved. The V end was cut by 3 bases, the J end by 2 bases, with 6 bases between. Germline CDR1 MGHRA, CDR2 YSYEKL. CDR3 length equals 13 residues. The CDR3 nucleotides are TGCGCCAGCAGCCAGGACCCCACAGATACGCAGTATTTT. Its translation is CASSQDPTDTQYF.

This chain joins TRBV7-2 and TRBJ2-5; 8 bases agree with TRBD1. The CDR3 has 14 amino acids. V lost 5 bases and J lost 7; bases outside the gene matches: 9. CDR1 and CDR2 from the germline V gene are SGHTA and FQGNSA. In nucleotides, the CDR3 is TGTGCCAGCAGCGAACGACAGGGGCATGGGACCCAGTACTTC. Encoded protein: CASSERQGHGTQYF. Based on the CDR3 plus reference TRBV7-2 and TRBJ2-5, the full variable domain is GAGVSQSPSNKVTEKGKDVELRCDPISGHTALYWYRQSLGQGLEFLIYFQGNSAPDKSGLPSDRFSAERTGGSVSTLTIQRTQQEDSAVYLCASSERQGHGTQYFGPGTRLLVL.